One sample yielded the 20 T cell receptor beta chains listed below, sequenced in a study of shared clonotypes between healthy human individuals. Data came from immunoSEQ multiplex PCR; TCRdb stores just in-frame clones and leaves some out. The table has about 690,000 clones, 90% seen once. Sequencing was done on a sample of memory CD8+ T cells from PBMCs. Subset given: CD45RO+ cells pooled with CCR7-negative TemRA cells. Receptors were obtained from a man aged 18 to 29 in good health. Some clones in this sample may be carry-over from other donors' samples.

The chain joins TRBV5-1 to TRBJ2-7, with TRBD1 as a possible D gene (6 bases). This CDR3 is built from 15 residues. Trimming shortened V by 2 bases and J by 2 bases, and 14 bases separated the two germline ends. Germline V lookup: CDR1 SGHRS, CDR2 YFSETQ. The CDR3 coding sequence is TGCGCCAGCAGCTTCACGTCACAGGGTACCTACGAGCAGTACTTC. Translation: CASSFTSQGTYEQYF.

This sequence joins TRBV6-6 and TRBJ1-4; TRBD1 might be the D (5 bases). The CDR3 sequence is 13 residues long. Germline V gives CDR1 MNHNY, CDR2 SVGAGI (reference sequence). V was cut by 6 bases and J by 1 base, with 6 bases left in between. CDR3 sequence reads: CASRGVTNEKLFF. DNA of the CDR3: TGTGCCAGCAGGGGGGTAACTAATGAAAAACTGTTTTTT.

The chain joins TRBV9 to TRBJ2-1; tentatively, D is TRBD1 (5 bases). Deletions cut 0 bases from V and 2 bases from J, with 9 bases between. CDR1 SGDLS and CDR2 YYNGEE come from the germline V gene. This CDR3 is built from 15 residues. The CDR3 DNA sequence: TGTGCCAGCAGCGTAGATGACAGCCCCTACAATGAGCAGTTCTTC. Translation: CASSVDDSPYNEQFF. Supplemented by reference TRBV9 and TRBJ2-1, the full variable domain reads DSGVTQTPKHLITATGQRVTLRCSPRSGDLSVYWYQQSLDQGLQFLIQYYNGEERAKGNILERFSAQQFPDLHSELNLSSLELGDSALYFCASSVDDSPYNEQFFGPGTRLTVL.

Worth noting for this clone: This CDR3 is also generated by other DNA sequences in the sample. CDR3 nucleotide sequence: TGTGCCTGGAGTTTAGGTGGGGCCAACGTCCTGACTTTC. Its translation: CAWSLGGANVLTF. The chain uses TRBV30 and TRBJ2-6, with no clear D. V shed 2 bases and J shed 3 bases, with 5 bases lying between them. CDR1 is GTSNPN and CDR2 is SVGIG in the germline V gene (reference sequence). The CDR3 runs to 13 residues.

The V gene is TRBV7-6, the J gene TRBJ2-7; D gene ambiguous. Trimming took off 4 bases at V and 6 bases at J, with 7 bases between the two ends. CDR1 and CDR2 (germline): SGHVS, FNYEAQ. The CDR3 covers 11 residues. The CDR3 DNA reads as TGTGCCAGCAGCTGGCTCGGCGAGCAGTACTTC. It translates to CASSWLGEQYF.

This clone was seen just once. The chain joins TRBV27 to TRBJ2-7; 9 bases are shared with TRBD1. Germline V gene lookup returns CDR1 MNHEY and CDR2 SMNVEV (reference sequence). V trimming: 5 bases; J trimming: 5 bases; junction bases outside the gene matches: 10. This CDR3 has 15 residues. As DNA, the CDR3 is TGTGCCAGCAGTCCCCGGGACAGGGATCAGAACGAGCAGTACTTC. It is translated as CASSPRDRDQNEQYF.

This clone is a singleton in its sample. The chain employs TRBV5-1 and TRBJ2-5, with 10 bases that match TRBD2. The CDR3 has 18 residues. CDR1 SGHRS and CDR2 YFSETQ come from the germline V gene. V lost 3 bases to trimming and J lost 2 bases; unmatched junction nucleotides: 13. CDR3 in DNA: TGCGCCAGCAGCTCCTTACCAAATAGCGGGAGGTGGCAAGAGACCCAGTACTTC. This sequence encodes CASSSLPNSGRWQETQYF.

This chain joins TRBV27 and TRBJ2-7, with TRBD2 matching 13 bases. The germline CDR1 and CDR2 sequences are MNHEY and SMNVEV (reference sequence). The CDR3 extends over 16 amino acids. Unmatched junction bases numbered 9, after V lost 7 bases and J lost 3 bases. The CDR3 loop reads CASNPQTSGRFYEQYF. The CDR3 coding sequence is TGTGCCAGCAACCCTCAGACTAGCGGGAGGTTCTACGAGCAGTACTTC.

V usage is TRBV9 and J usage is TRBJ2-3, with D tentatively TRBD2 (5 bases). V was trimmed by 6 bases and J by 0 bases, leaving 11 bases between them. Per germline, CDR1 SGDLS and CDR2 YYNGEE. The CDR3 runs to 14 residues. This chain's CDR3 is CASNPRTSTDTQYF. The DNA for the CDR3 is TGTGCCAGCAACCCGCGGACTAGCACAGATACGCAGTATTTT.

The V and J genes are TRBV9 and TRBJ1-1; D is uncertain. Germline V lookup: CDR1 SGDLS, CDR2 YYNGEE. This CDR3 is 15 amino acids long. V was trimmed by 0 bases and J by 1 base, leaving 10 bases between them. CDR3 sequence reads: CASSVEGNRNTEAFF. Written as DNA, the CDR3 is TGTGCCAGCAGCGTAGAGGGAAACAGGAACACTGAAGCTTTCTTT.

The chain couples TRBV4-3 to TRBJ2-7, with TRBD2 as a possible D gene (5 bases). Germline CDR1 reads LGHNA; CDR2 reads YSLEER. V lost 0 bases and J 3 bases, leaving 12 bases between the germline ends. This CDR3 contains 15 residues. The CDR3: CASSQEASKSYEQYF. The DNA of the CDR3 is TGCGCCAGCAGCCAAGAGGCTAGCAAAAGCTACGAGCAGTACTTC.

This chain connects TRBV28 to TRBJ2-5; 7 nucleotides agree with TRBD1. This CDR3 spans 14 amino acids. The germline CDR1 and CDR2 sequences are MDHEN and SYDVKM. With 5 bases clipped from V and 9 bases from J, the junction kept 12 bases outside the gene matches. The CDR3 coding sequence is TGTGCCAGCAGTCCGAACACAGGGGAAGCGGCCCAGTACTTC. Its translation is CASSPNTGEAAQYF.

The chain carries TRBV4-1 and TRBJ2-3, with no clear D. Looked up from germline, CDR1 is MGHRA and CDR2 is YSYEKL. The CDR3 runs to 16 residues. The V gene lost 0 bases and the J gene lost 4 bases, with 14 bases spanning the gap. In nucleotides, the CDR3 is TGCGCCAGCAGCCAAGAGCGGCTTCTCAATGCAGATACGCAGTATTTT. Translating gives CASSQERLLNADTQYF.

This clone was counted a single time. V is TRBV9 and J is TRBJ2-7, with TRBD1 matching over 7 bases. J was trimmed by 2 bases and V by 4 bases; bases with no gene match: 9. The CDR3 is 15 amino acids. From germline, CDR1 is SGDLS and CDR2 YYNGEE. Here the CDR3 reads CASSPNRDSAYEQYF. In DNA form, the CDR3 reads TGTGCCAGCAGCCCCAACCGGGACAGCGCCTACGAGCAGTACTTC.

This chain joins TRBV7-9 and TRBJ1-2; weak D call: TRBD1 (6 bases). This CDR3 is built from 14 residues. The V and J ends lost 10 bases and 0 bases respectively, with 15 bases between them. The V gene's germline CDR1 is SEHNR and CDR2 FQNEAQ (reference sequence). In nucleotides, the CDR3 is TGTGCCATCGGAGGGGGATTGACTAACTATGGCTACACCTTC. The encoded protein is CAIGGGLTNYGYTF.

The chain employs TRBV15 and TRBJ2-7, with D hard to call. The V and J ends lost 0 bases and 5 bases respectively, with 14 bases between them. CDR1 and CDR2 from the germline V gene are LNHNV and YYDKDF (reference sequence). The CDR3 contains 15 residues. CDR3 in amino acids: CATSREGNSAHEQYF. In DNA, the CDR3 is TGTGCCACCAGCAGAGAGGGGAACAGTGCCCACGAGCAGTACTTC.

This rearrangement joins TRBV4-3 to TRBJ2-7, with TRBD1 identical over 11 bases. V shed 1 base, J shed 4 bases, and the junction held 9 bases outside the gene matches. In germline, CDR1 is LGHNA, CDR2 YSLEER. The CDR3 runs 17 residues. CDR3 coding DNA: TGCGCCAGCAGCCAAGGGCTCGGACAGGGGGCCCCGTACGAGCAGTACTTC. Protein product: CASSQGLGQGAPYEQYF.

The V and J genes are TRBV5-6 and TRBJ2-7; the match to TRBD2 covers 8 bases. V lost 4 bases, J lost 6 bases, and 3 bases stayed unmatched. Germline CDR1 reads SGHDT; CDR2 reads YYEEEE. The length of the CDR3 is 12 residues. The CDR3 sequence is CASSGTRFEQYF. The CDR3 DNA reads as TGTGCCAGCAGCGGGACTAGGTTCGAGCAGTACTTC.

The V call is TRBV29-1, the J call TRBJ2-5; D is unclear. Trimming shortened V by 5 bases and J by 5 bases, and 21 bases separated the two germline ends. Germline V CDR1 and CDR2: SQVTM, ANQGSEA. This CDR3 has 15 amino acids. CDR3 loop: CSVHELAESPETQYF. The CDR3 DNA is TGCAGCGTTCACGAATTGGCGGAGAGTCCGGAGACCCAGTACTTC.

The chain combines TRBV5-1 with TRBJ1-2; 7 bases agree with TRBD1. From germline, CDR1 is SGHRS and CDR2 YFSETQ. The CDR3 is made up of 14 amino acids. The V segment lost 4 bases and the J segment 0 bases; nucleotides outside the gene matches: 3. The CDR3 nucleotides are TGCGCCAGCAGCGTAGGGACAGCTAACTATGGCTACACCTTC. It yields the protein CASSVGTANYGYTF.